This TCR beta chain was recovered during a study of T cells expressing NK-cell markers. The germline gives CDR1 ENHRY, CDR2 SYGVKD. There are 16 residues in the CDR3. TCRdb re-called the 5' RACE reads and gives one entry per CDR3 protein, without DNA. The listing records 200,000 to 300,000 distinct CDR3 sequences. This receptor was identified in a woman between 18 and 70 years old in good health. This chain connects TRBV10-3 to TRBJ2-5; TCRdb designates TRBD2, a call that cannot be tested without DNA. Sequencing input: blood T cells: a sorted CD56 or NKG2C T cell subset, CD4+ or CD8+ T cells, or bulk PBMC T cells (not recorded which). The CDR3 spells CAISEGLAGGQETQYF.